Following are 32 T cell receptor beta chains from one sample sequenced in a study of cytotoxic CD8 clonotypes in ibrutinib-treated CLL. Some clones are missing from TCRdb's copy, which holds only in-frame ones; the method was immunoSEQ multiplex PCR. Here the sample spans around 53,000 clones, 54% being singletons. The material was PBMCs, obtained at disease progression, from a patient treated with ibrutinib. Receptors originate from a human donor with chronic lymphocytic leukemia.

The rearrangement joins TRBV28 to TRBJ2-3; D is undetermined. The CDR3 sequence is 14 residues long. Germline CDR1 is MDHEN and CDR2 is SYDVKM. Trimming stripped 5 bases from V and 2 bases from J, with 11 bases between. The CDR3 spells CASSPLTNTDTQYF. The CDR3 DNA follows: TGTGCCAGCAGTCCCCTTACAAACACAGATACGCAGTATTTT.

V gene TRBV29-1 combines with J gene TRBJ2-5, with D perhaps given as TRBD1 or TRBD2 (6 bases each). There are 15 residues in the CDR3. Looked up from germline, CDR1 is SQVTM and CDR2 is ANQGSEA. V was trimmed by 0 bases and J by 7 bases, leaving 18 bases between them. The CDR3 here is CSVEDRGTTWGTQYF. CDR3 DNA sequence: TGCAGCGTTGAAGATCGGGGGACAACTTGGGGGACCCAGTACTTC.

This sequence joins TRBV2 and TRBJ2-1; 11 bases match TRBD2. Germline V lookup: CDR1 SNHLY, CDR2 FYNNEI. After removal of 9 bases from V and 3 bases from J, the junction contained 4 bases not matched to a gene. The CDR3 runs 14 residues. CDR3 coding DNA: TGTGCCAGAACCGGGACTAGCGGCTACAATGAGCAGTTCTTC. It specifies CARTGTSGYNEQFF.

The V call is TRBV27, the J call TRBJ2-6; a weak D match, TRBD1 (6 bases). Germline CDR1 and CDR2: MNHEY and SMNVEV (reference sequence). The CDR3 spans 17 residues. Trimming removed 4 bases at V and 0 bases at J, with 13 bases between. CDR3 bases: TGTGCCAGCAGTTGGCAGGGACAATTCTCTGGGGCCAACGTCCTGACTTTC. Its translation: CASSWQGQFSGANVLTF.

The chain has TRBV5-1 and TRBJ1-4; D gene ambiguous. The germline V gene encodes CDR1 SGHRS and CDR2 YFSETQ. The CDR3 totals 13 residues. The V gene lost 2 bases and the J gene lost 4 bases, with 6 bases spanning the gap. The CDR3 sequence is CASSFGDNEKLFF. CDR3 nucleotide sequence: TGCGCCAGCAGCTTCGGGGATAATGAAAAACTGTTTTTT.

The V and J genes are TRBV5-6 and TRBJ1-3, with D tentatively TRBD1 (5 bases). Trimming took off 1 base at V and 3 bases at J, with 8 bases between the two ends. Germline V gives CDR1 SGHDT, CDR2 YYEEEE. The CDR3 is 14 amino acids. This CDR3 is CASSLNRFGNTIYF. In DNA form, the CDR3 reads TGTGCCAGCAGCTTGAACAGGTTTGGAAACACCATATATTTT.

The CDR3 DNA follows: TGTGCCAGCCGAGGGCCCGACACACCCGGGGAGCTGTTTTTT. This translates into CASRGPDTPGELFF. The gene calls are TRBV2 and TRBJ2-2; TRBD2 might be the D (5 bases). The CDR3 runs to 14 residues. Germline V gives CDR1 SNHLY, CDR2 FYNNEI. V dropped 8 bases and J dropped 6 bases, with 16 bases sitting between them.

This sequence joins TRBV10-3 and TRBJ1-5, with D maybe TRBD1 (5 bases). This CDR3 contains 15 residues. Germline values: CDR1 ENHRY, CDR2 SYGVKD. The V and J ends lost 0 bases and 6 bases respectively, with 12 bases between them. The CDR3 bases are TGTGCCATCAGTGAGTCGGGGGGACCTGGTCAGCCCCAGCATTTT. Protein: CAISESGGPGQPQHF.

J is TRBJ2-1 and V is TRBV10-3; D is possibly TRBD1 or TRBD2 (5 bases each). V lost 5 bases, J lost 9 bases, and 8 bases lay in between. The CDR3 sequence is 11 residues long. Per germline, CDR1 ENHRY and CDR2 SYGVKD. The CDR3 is CAISRDVEQFF. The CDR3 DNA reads TGTGCCATCAGTAGGGACGTTGAGCAGTTCTTC.

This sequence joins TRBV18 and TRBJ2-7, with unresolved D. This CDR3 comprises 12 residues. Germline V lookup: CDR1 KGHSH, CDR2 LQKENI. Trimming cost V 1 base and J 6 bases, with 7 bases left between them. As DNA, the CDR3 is TGTGCCAGCTCACCACGTCGATCCGAGCAGTACTTC. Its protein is CASSPRRSEQYF.

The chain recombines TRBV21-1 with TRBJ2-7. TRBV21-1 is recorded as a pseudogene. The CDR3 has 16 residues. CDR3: CASSTRPSTARYEQYF. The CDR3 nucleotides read TGTGCCAGCAGCACTCGCCCGTCTACGGCGCGCTACGAGCAGTACTTC.

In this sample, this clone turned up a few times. CDR3 region: CATSRTGTGNSPLHF. In DNA form, the CDR3 reads TGTGCCACCAGCAGAACAGGGACTGGCAATTCACCCCTCCACTTT. This chain links TRBV15 with TRBJ1-6; perhaps TRBD1 as D (6 bases). V lost 2 bases to trimming and J lost 7 bases, with 12 bases between them. The germline V gene encodes CDR1 LNHNV and CDR2 YYDKDF (reference sequence). There are 15 residues in the CDR3.

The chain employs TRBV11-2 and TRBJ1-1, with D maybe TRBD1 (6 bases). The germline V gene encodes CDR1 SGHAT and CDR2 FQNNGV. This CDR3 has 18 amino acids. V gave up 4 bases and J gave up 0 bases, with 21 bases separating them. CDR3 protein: CASSSKTLPGQVNTEAFF. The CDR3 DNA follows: TGTGCCAGCAGCTCCAAAACCTTACCGGGACAAGTGAACACTGAAGCTTTCTTT.

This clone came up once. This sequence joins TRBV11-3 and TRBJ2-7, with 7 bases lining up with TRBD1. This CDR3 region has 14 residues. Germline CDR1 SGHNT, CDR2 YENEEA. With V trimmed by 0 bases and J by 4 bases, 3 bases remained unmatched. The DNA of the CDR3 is TGTGCCAGCAGCTTAGATGAGACAGGGTACGAGCAGTACTTC. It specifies CASSLDETGYEQYF.

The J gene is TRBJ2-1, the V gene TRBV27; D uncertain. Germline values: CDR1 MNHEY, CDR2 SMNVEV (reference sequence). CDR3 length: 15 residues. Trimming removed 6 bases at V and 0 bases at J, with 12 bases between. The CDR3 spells CASRLTSSSYNEQFF. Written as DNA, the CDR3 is TGTGCCAGCAGACTAACTTCTAGCTCCTACAATGAGCAGTTCTTC.

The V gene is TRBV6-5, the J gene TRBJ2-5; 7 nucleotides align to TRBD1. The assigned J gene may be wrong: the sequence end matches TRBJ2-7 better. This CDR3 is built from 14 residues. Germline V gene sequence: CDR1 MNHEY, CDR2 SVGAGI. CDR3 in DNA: TGTGCCAGCAGCCGACAGGGTAATCTCTACGAGCAGTACTTC. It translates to CASSRQGNLYEQYF.

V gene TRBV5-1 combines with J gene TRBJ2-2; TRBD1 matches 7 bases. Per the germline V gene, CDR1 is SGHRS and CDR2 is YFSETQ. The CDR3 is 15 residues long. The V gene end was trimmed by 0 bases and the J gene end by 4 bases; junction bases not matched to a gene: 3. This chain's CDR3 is CASSLGQGTTGELFF. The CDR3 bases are TGCGCCAGCAGCTTGGGACAGGGCACCACCGGGGAGCTGTTTTTT.

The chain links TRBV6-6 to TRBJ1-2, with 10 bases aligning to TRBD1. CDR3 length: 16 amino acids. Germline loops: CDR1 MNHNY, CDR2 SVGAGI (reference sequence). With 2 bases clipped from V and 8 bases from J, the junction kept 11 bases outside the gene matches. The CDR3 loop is CASSYHGGQGRGGYTF. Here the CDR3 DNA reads TGTGCCAGCAGTTACCACGGGGGACAGGGGCGGGGAGGCTACACCTTC.

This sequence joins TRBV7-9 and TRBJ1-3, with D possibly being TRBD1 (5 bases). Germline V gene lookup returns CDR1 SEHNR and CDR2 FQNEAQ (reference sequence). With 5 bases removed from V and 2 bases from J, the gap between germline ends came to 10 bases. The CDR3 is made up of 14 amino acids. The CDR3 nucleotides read TGTGCCAGCAGCCCGTCAGGGACTGGAAACACCATATATTTT. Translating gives CASSPSGTGNTIYF. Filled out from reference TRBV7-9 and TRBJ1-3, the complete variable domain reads DTGVSQNPRHKITKRGQNVTFRCDPISEHNRLYWYRQTLGQGPEFLTYFQNEAQLEKSRLLSDRFSAERPKGSFSTLEIQRTEQGDSAMYLCASSPSGTGNTIYFGEGSWLTVV.

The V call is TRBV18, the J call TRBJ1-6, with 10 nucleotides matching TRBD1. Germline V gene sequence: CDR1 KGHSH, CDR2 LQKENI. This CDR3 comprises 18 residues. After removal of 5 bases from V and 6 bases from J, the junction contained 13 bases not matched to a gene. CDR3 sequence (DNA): TGTGCCAGCTCATCAAACCTTGGGACAGGGGTTAGTAATTCACCCCTCCACTTT. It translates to CASSSNLGTGVSNSPLHF.

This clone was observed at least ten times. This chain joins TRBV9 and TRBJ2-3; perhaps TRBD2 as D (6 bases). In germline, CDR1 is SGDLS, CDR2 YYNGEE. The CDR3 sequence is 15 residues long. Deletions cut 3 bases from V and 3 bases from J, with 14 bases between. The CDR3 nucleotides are TGTGCCAGCAGCGCATACGGGACTTTAACAGATACGCAGTATTTT. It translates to CASSAYGTLTDTQYF.

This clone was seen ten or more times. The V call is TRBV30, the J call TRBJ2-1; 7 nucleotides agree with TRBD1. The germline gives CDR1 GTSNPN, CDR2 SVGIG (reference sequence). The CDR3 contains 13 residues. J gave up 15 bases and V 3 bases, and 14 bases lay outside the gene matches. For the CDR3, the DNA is TGTGCCTGGAGGGCATCCGCGCCGGGACAGCGGTTCTTC. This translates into CAWRASAPGQRFF.

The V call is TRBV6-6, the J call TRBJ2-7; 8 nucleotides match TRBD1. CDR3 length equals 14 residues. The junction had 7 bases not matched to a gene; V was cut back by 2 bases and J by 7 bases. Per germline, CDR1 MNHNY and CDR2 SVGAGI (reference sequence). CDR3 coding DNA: TGTGCCAGCAGTTACGGACAGGGAACCGGGGAGCAGTACTTC. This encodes CASSYGQGTGEQYF.

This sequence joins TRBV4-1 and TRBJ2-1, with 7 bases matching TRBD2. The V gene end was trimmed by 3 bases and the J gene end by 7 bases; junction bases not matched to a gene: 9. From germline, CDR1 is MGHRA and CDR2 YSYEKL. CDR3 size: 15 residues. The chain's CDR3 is CASSQAGGGWNEQFF. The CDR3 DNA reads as TGCGCCAGCAGCCAGGCGGGCGGGGGATGGAATGAGCAGTTCTTC.

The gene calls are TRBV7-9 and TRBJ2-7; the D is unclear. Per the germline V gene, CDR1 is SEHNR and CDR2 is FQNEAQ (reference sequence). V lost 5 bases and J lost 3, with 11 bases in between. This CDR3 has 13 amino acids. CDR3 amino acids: CASSLSDGYEQYF. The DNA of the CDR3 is TGTGCCAGCAGCCTTTCGGACGGCTACGAGCAGTACTTC.

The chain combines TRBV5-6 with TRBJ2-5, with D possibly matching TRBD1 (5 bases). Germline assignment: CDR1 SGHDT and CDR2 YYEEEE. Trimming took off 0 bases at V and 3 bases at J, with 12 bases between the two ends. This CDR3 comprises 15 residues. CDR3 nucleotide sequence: TGTGCCAGCAGCTTGGGTTCAGGGTGGAAAGAGACCCAGTACTTC. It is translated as CASSLGSGWKETQYF.

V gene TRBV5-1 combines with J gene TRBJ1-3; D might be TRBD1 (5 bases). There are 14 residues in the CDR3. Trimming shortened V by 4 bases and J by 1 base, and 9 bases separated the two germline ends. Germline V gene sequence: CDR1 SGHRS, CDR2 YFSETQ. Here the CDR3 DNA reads TGCGCCAGCAGCGCCGAGGGGTCTGGAAACACCATATATTTT. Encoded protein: CASSAEGSGNTIYF.

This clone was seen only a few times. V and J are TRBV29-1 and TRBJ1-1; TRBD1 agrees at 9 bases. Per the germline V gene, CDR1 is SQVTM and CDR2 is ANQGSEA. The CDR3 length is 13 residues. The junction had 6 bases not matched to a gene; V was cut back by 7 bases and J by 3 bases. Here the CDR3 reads CSARRTGDTEAFF. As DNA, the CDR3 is TGCAGCGCCCGCCGGACAGGGGACACTGAAGCTTTCTTT.

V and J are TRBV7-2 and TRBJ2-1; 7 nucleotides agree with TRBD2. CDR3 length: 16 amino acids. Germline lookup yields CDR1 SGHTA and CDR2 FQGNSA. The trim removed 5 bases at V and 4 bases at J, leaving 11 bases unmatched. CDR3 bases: TGTGCCAGCAGCCTGACGGGGGGTAGCGGATACAATGAGCAGTTCTTC. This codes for CASSLTGGSGYNEQFF.

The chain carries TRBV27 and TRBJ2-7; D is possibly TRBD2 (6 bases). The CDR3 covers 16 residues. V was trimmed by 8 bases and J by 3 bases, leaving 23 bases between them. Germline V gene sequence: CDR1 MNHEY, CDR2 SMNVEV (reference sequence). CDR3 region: CASPRKAWGVYYEQYF. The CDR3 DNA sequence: TGTGCCAGCCCGAGAAAAGCGTGGGGGGTCTACTACGAGCAGTACTTC.

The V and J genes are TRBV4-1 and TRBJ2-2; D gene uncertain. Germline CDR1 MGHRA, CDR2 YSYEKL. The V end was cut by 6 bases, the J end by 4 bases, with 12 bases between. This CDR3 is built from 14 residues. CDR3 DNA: TGCGCCAGCAGGCTGCGACCGATCACCGGGGAGCTGTTTTTT. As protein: CASRLRPITGELFF.

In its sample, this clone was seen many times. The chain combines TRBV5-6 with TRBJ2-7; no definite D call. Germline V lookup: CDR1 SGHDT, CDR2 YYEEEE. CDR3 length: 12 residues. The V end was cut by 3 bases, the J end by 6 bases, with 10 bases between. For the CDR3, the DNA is TGTGCCAGCAGCTACGGACCTGGCGAGCAGTACTTC. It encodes CASSYGPGEQYF.